One sample yielded the 20 T cell receptor beta chains listed below, sequenced in a study of CD8 T cells in ankylosing spondylitis. Study outcomes and limitations: In ankylosing spondylitis blood, a motif of eight highly homologous TCR beta variants appeared characteristic.

TCRdb passed the 5' RACE reads through MiXCR, listing each CDR3 protein once. This table holds about 440,000 distinct CDR3 sequences, about a sixth found once. Their recognized antigens are unknown. Sequencing input: blood, either unsorted or a sorted T cell fraction (not recorded which). These receptors all stem from a male donor with ankylosing spondylitis.

The chain couples TRBV3-1 to TRBJ2-7, with a possible D match to TRBD2 (5 bases). The CDR3 totals 13 residues. The V end lost 8 bases, the J end lost 1 base, and 12 bases lay between the germline ends. The germline CDR1 and CDR2 sequences are LGHDT and YNNKEL (reference sequence). CDR3 bases: TGTGCCAGCGCCCCGGGGTTTTCCTACGAGCAGTACTTC. The encoded protein is CASAPGFSYEQYF.

The chain uses TRBV5-1 and TRBJ1-2; the D is unclear. Trimming removed 3 bases at V and 4 bases at J, with 10 bases between. Germline V CDR1 and CDR2: SGHRS, YFSETQ. The CDR3 totals 13 residues. The CDR3 sequence: CASSYGMTYGYTF. DNA for the CDR3: TGCGCCAGCAGCTACGGAATGACCTATGGCTACACCTTC.

This clonotype was recorded only once. The gene calls are TRBV5-6 and TRBJ1-5; D ambiguous. Trimming took 0 bases from V and 3 from J, leaving 13 bases between them. The germline V gene has CDR1 SGHDT and CDR2 YYEEEE. The CDR3 runs 16 residues. CDR3 amino acids: CASSLARGGVNQPQHF. As DNA, the CDR3 is TGTGCCAGCAGCTTGGCTCGGGGTGGGGTCAATCAGCCCCAGCATTTT. Supplemented by reference TRBV5-6 and TRBJ1-5, the full variable domain reads DAGVTQSPTHLIKTRGQQVTLRCSPKSGHDTVSWYQQALGQGPQFIFQYYEEEERQRGNFPDRFSGHQFPNYSSELNVNALLLGDSALYLCASSLARGGVNQPQHFGDGTRLSIL.

The chain carries TRBV6-2 or TRBV6-3 and TRBJ2-7; 9 positions agree with TRBD2. The CDR3 loop spans 16 amino acids. V lost 8 bases, J lost 3 bases, and 14 bases stayed unmatched. Germline values: CDR1 MNHEY, CDR2 SVGEGT. The CDR3 loop reads CASARRRTTSGYEQYF. The CDR3 region has the DNA TGTGCCAGCGCCAGACGGAGGACGACTAGCGGCTACGAGCAGTACTTC.

The chain links TRBV21-1 to TRBJ1-5. TRBV21-1 counts as a pseudogene. This CDR3 contains 14 residues. The CDR3 spells CASSSGFSIQPQHF. Written as DNA, the CDR3 is TGTGCCAGCAGCAGCGGTTTTAGTATCCAGCCCCAGCATTTT.

CDR3 in amino acids: CSARKVQGGYNSPLHF. The CDR3 nucleotides read TGCAGTGCTAGAAAAGTACAGGGTGGCTATAATTCACCCCTCCACTTT. The chain employs TRBV20-1 and TRBJ1-6; TRBD1 might be the D (6 bases). The length of the CDR3 is 16 residues. Germline V gives CDR1 DFQATT, CDR2 SNEGSKA (reference sequence). The V gene lost 2 bases and the J gene lost 3 bases, with 14 bases spanning the gap.

This clonotype was recorded a few times. The genes are TRBV7-8 and TRBJ1-2, with D hard to call. The CDR3 is made up of 14 amino acids. The germline V gene encodes CDR1 SGHVS and CDR2 FQNEAQ. V lost 2 bases, J lost 0 bases, and 7 bases lay in between. CDR3 protein: CASSLNAANYGYTF. As DNA, the CDR3 is TGTGCCAGCAGCTTAAACGCCGCTAACTATGGCTACACCTTC.

This rearrangement joins TRBV20-1 to TRBJ2-1, with D possibly matching TRBD2 (7 bases). Trimming took off 8 bases at V and 5 bases at J, with 16 bases between the two ends. The CDR3 covers 13 residues. Germline loops: CDR1 DFQATT, CDR2 SNEGSKA (reference sequence). In nucleotides, the CDR3 is TGCAGTACCCGGGGGGCGGGAGACAATGAGCAGTTCTTC. Translating it yields CSTRGAGDNEQFF.

The CDR3 DNA reads as TGTGCCAGCAGCCAAGAGGGGGCCAATAATTCACCCCTCCACTTT. Residues: CASSQEGANNSPLHF. The chain has TRBV3-1 and TRBJ1-6; tentative D call: TRBD1 (6 bases). The CDR3 spans 15 residues. Trimming removed 0 bases from V and 5 bases from J, with 8 bases in between. Germline V gives CDR1 LGHDT, CDR2 YNNKEL (reference sequence). Full variable domain (rest looked up from reference TRBV3-1 and TRBJ1-6): DTAVSQTPKYLVTQMGNDKSIKCEQNLGHDTMYWYKQDSKKFLKIMFSYNNKELIINETVPNRFSPKSPDKAHLNLHINSLELGDSAVYFCASSQEGANNSPLHFGNGTRLTVT.

The J gene is TRBJ2-5, the V gene TRBV20-1, with 13 bases that match TRBD2. The germline CDR1 and CDR2 sequences are DFQATT and SNEGSKA (reference sequence). There are 19 residues in the CDR3. V lost 0 bases, J lost 5 bases, and 15 bases stayed unmatched. CDR3 loop: CSARESTPRGLAGQETQYF. The DNA of the CDR3 is TGCAGTGCTAGAGAGTCAACCCCACGGGGACTAGCGGGACAGGAGACCCAGTACTTC.

CDR3 DNA sequence: TGTGCCAGCAGCCCGGGACTGGGATTCTCTGGGGCCAACGTCCTGACTTTC. Its translation: CASSPGLGFSGANVLTF. The rearrangement links TRBV5-6 to TRBJ2-6, with D possibly being TRBD2 (6 bases). This CDR3 has 17 residues. The V end lost 4 bases, the J end lost 0 bases, and 14 bases lay between the germline ends. Germline V CDR1 and CDR2: SGHDT, YYEEEE.

The gene calls are TRBV29-1 and TRBJ1-1; D is uncertain. Between the trimmed V and J ends, which lost 0 bases and 1 base, there was a span of 9 bases. The CDR3 runs to 14 residues. CDR1 is SQVTM and CDR2 is ANQGSEA in the germline V gene. CDR3 sequence: CSVEDLPRNTEAFF. The CDR3, as DNA: TGCAGCGTTGAAGATCTTCCCCGGAACACTGAAGCTTTCTTT.

This clonotype was seen only once. This chain uses TRBV20-1 with TRBJ2-7, with no clear D. CDR1 is DFQATT and CDR2 is SNEGSKA in the germline V gene (reference sequence). The CDR3 loop spans 11 amino acids. V was shortened by 0 bases and J by 6 bases, with 6 bases between the two germline ends. This CDR3 reads CSARDSFEQYF. CDR3 bases: TGCAGTGCTAGAGATAGCTTCGAGCAGTACTTC.

DNA for the CDR3: TGTGCCAGCAGTGAACTACATTTCACCGGGGAGCTGTTTTTT. Protein: CASSELHFTGELFF. J is TRBJ2-2 and V is TRBV2, with D unclear. CDR1 and CDR2 (germline): SNHLY, FYNNEI. The CDR3 covers 14 residues. Trimming took off 2 bases at V and 4 bases at J, with 8 bases between the two ends.

The chain uses TRBV6-2 or TRBV6-3 and TRBJ2-3; tentative D call: TRBD2 (6 bases). This CDR3 has 14 residues. From germline, CDR1 is MNHEY and CDR2 SVGEGT. Trimming stripped 7 bases from V and 2 bases from J, with 13 bases between. The CDR3 bases are TGTGCCAGCAATCTGGGACTGATCACAGATACGCAGTATTTT. It encodes CASNLGLITDTQYF.

The chain carries TRBV20-1 and TRBJ2-5; D is uncertain. The CDR3 covers 11 residues. CDR1 is DFQATT, CDR2 SNEGSKA, per germline (reference sequence). Trimming left V 6 bases short and J 3 bases short, with 8 bases between. CDR3 nucleotides: TGCAGTGCCGCCGGAGAAGAGACCCAGTACTTC. As protein: CSAAGEETQYF.

This clonotype was seen ten or more times. The chain links TRBV7-9 to TRBJ1-1, with 8 bases matching TRBD1. In germline, CDR1 is SEHNR, CDR2 FQNEAQ (reference sequence). Trimming at V came to 6 bases and at J to 1 base, leaving 4 bases not matched to a gene. The CDR3 contains 14 residues. The CDR3 nucleotides read TGTGCCAGCAGAACGACAGGGGAGAACACTGAAGCTTTCTTT. Translated: CASRTTGENTEAFF.

This clonotype was found many times. CDR3 loop: CASSQFSSSTGELFF. In DNA, the CDR3 is TGTGCCAGCAGCCAATTTTCCAGCTCCACCGGGGAGCTGTTTTTT. The chain links TRBV3-1 to TRBJ2-2; D unresolved. The ends were cut back, 2 bases at V and 4 bases at J, with 11 bases in the middle. CDR1 and CDR2 (germline): LGHDT, YNNKEL (reference sequence). This CDR3 contains 15 residues.

This clonotype appeared a few times. The chain has TRBV5-1 and TRBJ2-7; TRBD1 matches at 7 bases. The CDR3 consists of 13 residues. The trim removed 2 bases at V and 5 bases at J, leaving 4 bases unmatched. Germline-derived CDR1 and CDR2 are SGHRS and YFSETQ. CDR3 DNA sequence: TGCGCCAGCAGCTTCGACAGGGTCGACGAGCAGTACTTC. This translates into CASSFDRVDEQYF.

The V call is TRBV20-1, the J call TRBJ2-4, with TRBD1 identical over 10 bases. The CDR3 runs to 16 residues. CDR1 DFQATT and CDR2 SNEGSKA come from the germline V gene (reference sequence). The V and J ends lost 6 bases and 1 base, in that order; junction bases with no gene match: 9. CDR3 region: CSADRQGASAKNIQYF. DNA for the CDR3: TGCAGTGCAGACCGACAGGGGGCATCGGCCAAAAACATTCAGTACTTC.